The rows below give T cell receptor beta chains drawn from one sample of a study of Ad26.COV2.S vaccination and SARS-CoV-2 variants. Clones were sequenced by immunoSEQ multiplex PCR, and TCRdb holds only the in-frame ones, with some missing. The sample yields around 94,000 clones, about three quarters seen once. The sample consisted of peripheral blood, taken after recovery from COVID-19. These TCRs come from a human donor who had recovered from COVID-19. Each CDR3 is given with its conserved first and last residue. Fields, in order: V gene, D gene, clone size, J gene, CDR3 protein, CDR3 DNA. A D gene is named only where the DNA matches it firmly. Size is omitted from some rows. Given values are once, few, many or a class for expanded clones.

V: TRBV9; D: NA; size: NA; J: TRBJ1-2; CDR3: CASSVEGEWGYGYTF; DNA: TGTGCCAGCAGCGTAGAGGGGGAGTGGGGATATGGCTACACCTTC
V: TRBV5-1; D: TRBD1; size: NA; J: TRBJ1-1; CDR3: CASGQTGDTEAFF; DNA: TGCGCCAGCGGGCAGACAGGGGACACTGAAGCTTTCTTT
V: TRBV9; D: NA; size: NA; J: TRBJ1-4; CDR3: CASSFGQGRTNEKLFF; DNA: TGTGCCAGCAGCTTCGGGCAGGGCAGAACTAATGAAAAACTGTTTTTT
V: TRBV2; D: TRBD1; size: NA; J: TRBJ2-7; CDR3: CASTTGAHEQYF; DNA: TGTGCCAGCACAACAGGGGCCCACGAGCAGTACTTC
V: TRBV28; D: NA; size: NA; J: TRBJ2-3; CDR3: CASSPRTDTQYF; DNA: TGTGCCAGCAGTCCTCGGACAGATACGCAGTATTTT
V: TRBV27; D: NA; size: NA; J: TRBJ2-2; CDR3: CASSPSWTTNTGELFF; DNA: TGTGCCAGCAGTCCGAGTTGGACAACCAACACCGGGGAGCTGTTTTTT
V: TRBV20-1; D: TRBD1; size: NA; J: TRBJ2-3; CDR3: CSASKGGQASTDTQYF; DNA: TGCAGTGCTAGTAAAGGGGGACAGGCTAGCACAGATACGCAGTATTTT
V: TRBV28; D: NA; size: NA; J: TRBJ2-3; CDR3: CASSFGGGHTDTQYF; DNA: TGTGCCAGCAGTTTTGGGGGGGGACACACAGATACGCAGTATTTT
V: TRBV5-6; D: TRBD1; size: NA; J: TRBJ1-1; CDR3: CASSSTGWGKNTEAFF; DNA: TGTGCCAGCAGCTCGACAGGGTGGGGTAAGAACACTGAAGCTTTCTTT
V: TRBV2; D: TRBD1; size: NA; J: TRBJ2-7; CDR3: CASSDGLHGTGAYEQYF; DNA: TGTGCCAGCAGTGACGGGCTTCACGGGACAGGGGCCTACGAGCAGTACTTC
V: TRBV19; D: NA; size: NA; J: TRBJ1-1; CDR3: CASSIVGVGGRNTEAFF; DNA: TGTGCCAGTAGTATAGTGGGTGTCGGGGGACGGAACACTGAAGCTTTCTTT
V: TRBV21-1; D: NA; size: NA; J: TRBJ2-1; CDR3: CASSAGLAPLAESKFF; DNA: TGTGCCAGCAGCGCAGGACTAGCGCCCCTCGCCGAATCGAAGTTCTTC
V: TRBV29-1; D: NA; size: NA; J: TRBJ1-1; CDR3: CSVDERGGTEAFF; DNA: TGCAGCGTTGACGAGCGAGGAGGCACTGAAGCTTTCTTT
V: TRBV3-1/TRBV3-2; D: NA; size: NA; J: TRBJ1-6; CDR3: CASSQAPGLAATKFSPLHF; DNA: TGTGCCAGCAGCCAAGCCCCTGGATTGGCCGCCACCAAATTTTCACCCCTCCACTTT
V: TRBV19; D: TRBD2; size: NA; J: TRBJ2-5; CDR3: CATSAGGSETQYF; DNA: TGTGCCACTTCGGCGGGGGGCAGCGAGACCCAGTACTTC
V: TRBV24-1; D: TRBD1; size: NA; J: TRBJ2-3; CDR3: CATSPTLTGGTDTQYF; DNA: TGTGCCACCAGTCCGACCTTGACAGGGGGCACAGATACGCAGTATTTT
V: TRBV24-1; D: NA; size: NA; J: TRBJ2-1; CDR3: CATSDGRGLFYNEQFF; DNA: TGTGCCACCAGTGACGGACGGGGGTTATTCTACAATGAGCAGTTCTTC
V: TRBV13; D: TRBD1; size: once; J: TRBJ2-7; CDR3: CASSPGTGEFEQYF; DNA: TGTGCCAGCAGCCCGGGGACAGGGGAATTTGAGCAGTACTTC
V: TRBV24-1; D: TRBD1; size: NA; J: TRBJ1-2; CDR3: CATSDLQGAFNRNYGYTF; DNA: TGTGCCACCAGTGATTTGCAGGGGGCGTTTAATCGGAACTATGGCTACACCTTC
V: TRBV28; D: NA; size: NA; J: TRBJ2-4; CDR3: CASSSRALGAKNIQYF; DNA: TGTGCCAGCAGCTCCCGGGCCTTGGGAGCCAAAAACATTCAGTACTTC
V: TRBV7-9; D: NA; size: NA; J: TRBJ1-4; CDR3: CASTPYSLLEKLFF; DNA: TGTGCCAGCACACCTTACAGCTTACTGGAAAAACTGTTTTTT
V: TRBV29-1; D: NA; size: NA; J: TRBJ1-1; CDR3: CSVEREDTEAFF; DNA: TGCAGCGTTGAAAGGGAGGACACTGAAGCTTTCTTT
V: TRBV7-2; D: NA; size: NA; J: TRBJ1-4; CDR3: CASSPTMDEEKLFF; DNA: TGTGCCAGCAGCCCAACTATGGACGAAGAAAAACTGTTTTTT
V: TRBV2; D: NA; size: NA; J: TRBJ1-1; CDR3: CASSDQGYNRNTEAFF; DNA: TGTGCCAGCAGTGATCAGGGATACAATAGGAACACTGAAGCTTTCTTT
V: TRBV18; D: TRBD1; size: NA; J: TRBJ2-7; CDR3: CASSPAGDRGPEQYF; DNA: TGTGCCAGCTCACCTGCGGGGGACAGGGGGCCTGAGCAGTACTTC
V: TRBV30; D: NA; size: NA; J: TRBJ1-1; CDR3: CAWNGQRNTEAFF; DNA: TGTGCCTGGAATGGACAGAGAAACACTGAAGCTTTCTTT
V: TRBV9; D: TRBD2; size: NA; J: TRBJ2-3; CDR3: CASSRTGTSGGDTQYF; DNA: TGTGCCAGCAGCCGTACCGGGACTAGCGGAGGAGATACGCAGTATTTT
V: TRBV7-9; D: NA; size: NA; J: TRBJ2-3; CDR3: CASSLPLPTDTQYF; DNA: TGTGCCAGCAGCTTACCGCTGCCCACAGATACGCAGTATTTT
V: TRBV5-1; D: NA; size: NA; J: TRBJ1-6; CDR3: CASSQTGENSPLHF; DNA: TGCGCCAGCAGCCAGACAGGAGAAAATTCACCCCTCCACTTT
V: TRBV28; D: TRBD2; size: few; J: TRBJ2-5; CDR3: CASSYGLAGSQETQYF; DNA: TGTGCCAGCAGTTACGGACTAGCGGGGTCCCAAGAGACCCAGTACTTC
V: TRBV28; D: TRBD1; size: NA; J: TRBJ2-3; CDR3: CASVPGTGYASNTDTQYF; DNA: TGTGCCAGCGTCCCCGGGACAGGCTACGCTAGCAACACAGATACGCAGTATTTT
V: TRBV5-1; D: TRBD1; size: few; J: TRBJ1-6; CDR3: CASSSDRGNSPLHF; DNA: TGCGCCAGCAGCTCGGACAGGGGGAATTCACCCCTCCACTTT
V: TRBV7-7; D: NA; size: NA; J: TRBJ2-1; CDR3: CASSLEAVNEQFF; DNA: TGTGCCAGCAGCTTAGAGGCAGTGAATGAGCAGTTCTTC
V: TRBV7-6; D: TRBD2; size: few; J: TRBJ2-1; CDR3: CASRTGTSEYNEQFF; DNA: TGTGCCAGCAGAACCGGGACTAGCGAGTACAATGAGCAGTTCTTC
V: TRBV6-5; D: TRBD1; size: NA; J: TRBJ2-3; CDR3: CASRTGVDTQYF; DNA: TGTGCCAGCAGGACAGGGGTGGATACGCAGTATTTT
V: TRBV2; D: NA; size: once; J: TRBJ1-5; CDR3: CASSELGLQGMGQPQHF; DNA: TGTGCCAGCAGTGAATTAGGGTTACAGGGAATGGGTCAGCCCCAGCATTTT
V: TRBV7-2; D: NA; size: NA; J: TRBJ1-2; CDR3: CASSLGRDHGYTF; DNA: TGTGCCAGCAGCTTAGGCAGGGACCATGGCTACACCTTC
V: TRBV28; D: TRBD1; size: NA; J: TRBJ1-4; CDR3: CASSTGTVFNEKLFF; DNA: TGTGCCAGCAGTACAGGGACAGTCTTTAATGAAAAACTGTTTTTT
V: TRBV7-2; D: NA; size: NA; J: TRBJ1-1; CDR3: CASSPFGGTASTEAFF; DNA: TGTGCCAGCAGCCCCTTTGGGGGGACCGCCAGCACTGAAGCTTTCTTT
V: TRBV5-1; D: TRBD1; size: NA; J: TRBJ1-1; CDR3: CASSVGQGDTEAFF; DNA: TGCGCCAGCAGCGTGGGACAGGGGGACACTGAAGCTTTCTTT
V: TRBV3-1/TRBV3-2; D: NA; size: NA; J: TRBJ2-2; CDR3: CASSQGPGELFF; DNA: TGTGCCAGCAGCCAAGGTCCCGGGGAGCTGTTTTTT
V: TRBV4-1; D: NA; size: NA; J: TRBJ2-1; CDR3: CASSQVDMISYNEQFF; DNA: TGCGCCAGCAGCCAAGTGGACATGATCTCCTACAATGAGCAGTTCTTC
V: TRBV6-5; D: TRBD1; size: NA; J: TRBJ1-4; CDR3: CATHRDRGEKLFF; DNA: TGTGCCACCCACCGGGACAGGGGTGAAAAACTGTTTTTT
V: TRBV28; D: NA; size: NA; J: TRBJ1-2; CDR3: CASSLGRYYGYTF; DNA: TGTGCCAGCAGTTTGGGCAGGTACTATGGCTACACCTTC
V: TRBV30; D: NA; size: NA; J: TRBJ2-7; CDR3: CAWARDTYEQYF; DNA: TGTGCCTGGGCCAGGGATACCTACGAGCAGTACTTC
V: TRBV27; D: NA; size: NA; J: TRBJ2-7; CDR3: CASSLDWGARSFEQYF; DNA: TGTGCCAGCAGTTTAGATTGGGGGGCCCGCTCTTTCGAGCAGTACTTC
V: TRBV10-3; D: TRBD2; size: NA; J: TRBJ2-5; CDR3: CAISALAGGEQTQYF; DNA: TGTGCCATCAGTGCCCTTGCGGGGGGCGAGCAGACCCAGTACTTC
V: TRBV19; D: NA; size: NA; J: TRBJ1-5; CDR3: CASRGGGFQPQHF; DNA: TGTGCCAGTCGAGGCGGGGGCTTTCAGCCCCAGCATTTT
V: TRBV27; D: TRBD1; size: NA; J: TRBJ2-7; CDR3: CASSSPGTGVGEQYF; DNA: TGTGCCAGCAGTTCCCCTGGGACAGGGGTGGGGGAGCAGTACTTC
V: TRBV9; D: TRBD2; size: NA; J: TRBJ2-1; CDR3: CASSVDTLAGVRIEQFF; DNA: TGTGCCAGCAGCGTAGACACGTTGGCGGGAGTAAGAATTGAGCAGTTCTTC
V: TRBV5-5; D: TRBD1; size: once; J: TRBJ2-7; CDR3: CASSETGTAIYEQYF; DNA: TGTGCCAGCAGTGAGACCGGGACAGCTATTTACGAGCAGTACTTC
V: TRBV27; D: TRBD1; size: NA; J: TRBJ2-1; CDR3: CASSSDRRYNEQFF; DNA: TGTGCCAGCAGTTCGGACAGGCGTTACAATGAGCAGTTCTTC